Sequencing of this TCR beta chain was carried out in a study of T-cell memory formation after mild COVID-19. The V segment lost 8 bases and the J segment 3 bases; nucleotides outside the gene matches: 10. This CDR3 contains 15 residues. TCRdb passed the 5' RACE reads through MiXCR, listing each CDR3 protein once. This table has about 250,000 distinct CDR3 sequences, approximately 15% appearing once. Study-wide results and caveats: The main location of contracting CD4+ clones was CM and EM, and that of contracting CD8+ clones was EMRA.

As regards this clonotype: The antigen remains undetermined.

This TCR was recovered from an adult woman who had mild COVID-19 (a few samples of this study predate the infection). Cell type and time point are not known. The J gene is TRBJ2-1, the V gene TRBV12-3 or TRBV12-4; the match to TRBD2 covers 7 bases. Source material: PBMCs or a T cell subset sorted from them (not recorded which). This CDR3 reads CASATLAARYNEQFF. The CDR3 DNA reads as TGTGCCAGCGCGACTCTAGCGGCCCGCTACAATGAGCAGTTCTTC.